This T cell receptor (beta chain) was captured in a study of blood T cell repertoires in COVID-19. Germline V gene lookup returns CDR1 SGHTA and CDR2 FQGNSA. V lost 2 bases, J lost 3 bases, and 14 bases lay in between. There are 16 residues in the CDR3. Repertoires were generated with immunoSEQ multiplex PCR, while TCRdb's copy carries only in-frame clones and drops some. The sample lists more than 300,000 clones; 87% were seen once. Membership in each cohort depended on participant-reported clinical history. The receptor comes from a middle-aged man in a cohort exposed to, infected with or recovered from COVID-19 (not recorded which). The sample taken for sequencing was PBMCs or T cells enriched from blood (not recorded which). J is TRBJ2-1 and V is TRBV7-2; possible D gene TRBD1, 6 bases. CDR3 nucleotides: TGTGCCAGCAGCTTATGGGGGCAGGACCACTACAATGAGCAGTTCTTC. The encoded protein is CASSLWGQDHYNEQFF.